This T cell receptor beta chain was profiled in a study of metastatic and nonmetastatic thyroid tumors. Turning to the study itself: Repertoires from malignant and benign thyroid patients were compared across blood and tumor or nodule tissue.

Under the authors' procedure: The distant-metastasis classifier for papillary thyroid cancer was built from CDR3 differences across clinicopathological groups. TCRdb used MiXCR to call clones anew from the PCR reads. The V and J calls shown here were made by TCRdb, not taken from the authors' results. The sample includes about 43,000 clones, under 4% of them seen just once. All patients reached thyroid surgery having received no treatment beforehand. Trimming removed 5 bases from V and 6 bases from J, with 13 bases in between. Germline V lookup: CDR1 GTSNPN, CDR2 SVGIG (reference sequence). This CDR3 region has 12 residues. At least ten counts were recorded for this clone. This specimen includes other DNA sequences encoding the same CDR3.

This TCR was sampled from a female donor with papillary thyroid cancer or a benign thyroid nodule (not recorded which). Some clones in this sample may be carry-over from other donors' samples. The sample consisted of blood. The chain recombines TRBV30 with TRBJ1-1; unclear D gene. The CDR3 coding sequence is TGTGCCTGGTGGAAGGGATTGGCTGAAGCTTTCTTT. Protein: CAWWKGLAEAFF.